Listed below are T cell receptor beta chains from one sample, sequenced in a study of shared clonotypes between healthy human individuals. Clones were read by immunoSEQ multiplex PCR, and TCRdb kept only the in-frame ones, dropping some. Here the sample spans about 2.1 million clones, about 94% being singletons. Sequencing input: naive CD8+ T cells from PBMCs. The receptors derive from a man between 18 and 35 years old in good health. Some clones in this sample may be carry-over from other donors' samples. CDR3s include the opening cysteine and the closing phenylalanine or tryptophan. Each record gives: V gene, CDR3 protein.

>TRBV11-2
CASSLVATGNQPQHF
>TRBV28
CASSLGLGGAFF
>TRBV28
CASSFPLELAGYNEQFF
>TRBV25-1
CASRGQGTYEQYF
>TRBV5-1
CASSLTGVGTEAFF
>TRBV5-1
CASSTFDRGYEQYF
>TRBV15
CATSRETGGTGELFF
>TRBV4-3
CASSDTSKTLRADSGNTIYF
>TRBV19
CASALRSSGTYEQYF
>TRBV10-2
CASSEASRKTGYTF
>TRBV7-9
CASRSGGQETQYF
>TRBV6-6
CASSALDPEGEKLFF
>TRBV7-9
CASSSRQGSFDTEAFF
>TRBV7-9
CASREGHTDTQYF
>TRBV29-1
CSVSGMNTEAFF
>TRBV9
CASSVVSGTGELFF
>TRBV10-3
CAISSGVAKNIQYF
>TRBV10-3
CATSRGRETQETQYF